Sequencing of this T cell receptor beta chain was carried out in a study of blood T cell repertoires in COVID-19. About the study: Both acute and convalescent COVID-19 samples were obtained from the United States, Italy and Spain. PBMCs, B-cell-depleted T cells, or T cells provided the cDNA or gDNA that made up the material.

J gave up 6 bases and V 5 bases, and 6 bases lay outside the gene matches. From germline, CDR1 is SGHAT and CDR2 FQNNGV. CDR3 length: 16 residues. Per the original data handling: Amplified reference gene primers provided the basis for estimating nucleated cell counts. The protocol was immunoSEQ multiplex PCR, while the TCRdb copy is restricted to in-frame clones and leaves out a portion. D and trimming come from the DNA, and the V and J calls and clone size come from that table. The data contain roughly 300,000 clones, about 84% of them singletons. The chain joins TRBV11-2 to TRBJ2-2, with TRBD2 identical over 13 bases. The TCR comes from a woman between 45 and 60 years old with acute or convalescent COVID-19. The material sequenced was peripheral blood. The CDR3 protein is CASSPRLAGGPGELFF. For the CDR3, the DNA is TGTGCCAGCAGCCCCAGACTAGCGGGAGGTCCCGGGGAGCTGTTTTTT. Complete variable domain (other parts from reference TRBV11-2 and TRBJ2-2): EAGVAQSPRYKIIEKRQSVAFWCNPISGHATLYWYQQILGQGPKLLIQFQNNGVVDDSQLPKDRFSAERLKGVDSTLKIQPAKLEDSAVYLCASSPRLAGGPGELFFGEGSRLTVL.